This TCR beta chain comes out of a study of shared clonotypes between healthy human individuals. In the case of this clone: Its antigen is still unknown.

Study-level points and caveats: Investigators expected sequencing depth to affect clonotype sharing among donors. Even with large depth, rarefaction showed that sorted-subset sequencing was incomplete.

Investigators spread the genomic DNA of each subset evenly over several immunoSEQ plates. Clones were sequenced by immunoSEQ multiplex PCR, and TCRdb holds only the in-frame ones, with some missing. The sample has about 2.4 million clones, around 90% seen once. CDR1 is LNHDA and CDR2 is SQIVND in the germline V gene (reference sequence). The CDR3 is made up of 19 amino acids. With 1 base clipped from V and 2 bases from J, the junction kept 9 bases outside the gene matches. The clonotype was recovered from a man aged 18-30 years in good health. The chain combines TRBV19 with TRBJ2-6, with TRBD1 matching 9 bases. Sequencing input: naive CD4+ T cells sorted from blood. Subset meaning: CD45RA+ positively selected. DNA for the CDR3: TGTGCCAGTAGTATAGGTCCGGGACAGGGATTCACTGGGGCCAACGTCCTGACTTTC. It yields the protein CASSIGPGQGFTGANVLTF. Together with reference TRBV19 and TRBJ2-6, the CDR3 gives the full variable domain: DGGITQSPKYLFRKEGQNVTLSCEQNLNHDAMYWYRQDPGQGLRLIYYSQIVNDFQKGDIAEGYSVSREKKESFPLTVTSAQKNPTAFYLCASSIGPGQGFTGANVLTFGAGSRLTVL.